Below, one TCR beta chain is given with its context. Its antigen remains unidentified. CDR3 length: 14 amino acids. CDR1 and CDR2 (germline): SGHAT, FQNNGV. V was clipped by 6 bases and J by 1 base, with 10 bases between them. Libraries were prepared by immunoSEQ multiplex PCR; TCRdb keeps only in-frame clonotypes and omits some of them. This sample has tens of thousands of clones; 84% occur once, and the top ten carry about 3.4%. The sample comes from a study of somatic mutations in cytotoxic T cells in rheumatoid arthritis. Study-wide findings and caveats: Each of about an eighth of the roughly 60 patients had a largest CD8+ clone that made up more than 20% of CD8+ cells. With age, CD8+ clonality increased in rheumatoid arthritis patients, whereas no such increase appeared in healthy controls. The targets (antigens) of the expanded CD8+ clones were not known.

Isolation of CD4+ and CD8+ cells used positive magnetic bead selection, with purity checked by flow cytometry. The origin of this receptor is a man between 40 and 49 years old in good health. Input material: CD8+ T cells sorted from blood. This rearrangement joins TRBV11-2 to TRBJ2-1; no reliable D call. In nucleotides, the CDR3 is TGTGCCAGCAGTTCAAAGGTTTCCTACAATGAGCAGTTCTTC. Residues: CASSSKVSYNEQFF.